This T cell receptor beta chain came from a study of glioma-infiltrating T cells. Overall study results and limits: Gliomas, especially low-grade, showed above-expected tissue-blood divergence; non-neoplastic patients showed below.

This clonotype was observed once. Its target is not known. Amplification of TCR alpha and beta CDR3 regions from RNA used iRepertoire nested multiplex PCR. TCRdb re-called the multiplex PCR reads through MiXCR, storing one row per CDR3 protein. The sample records 300,000 to 400,000 distinct CDR3 sequences, 41% being singletons. CDR1 and CDR2 (germline): SGHTA, FQGNSA. The CDR3 runs to 16 residues. V was clipped by 5 bases and J by 0 bases; unmatched bases: 9. The source material was glioma tissue, nonneoplastic brain tissue, or PBMCs (not recorded which). This TCR came from a human donor with low-grade glioma or glioblastoma, undergoing nonglioma brain surgery, or in good health (not recorded which). The chain is built from TRBV7-2 and TRBJ1-1; 7 bases are shared with TRBD1. DNA for the CDR3: TGTGCCAGCAGCCCCCAGACAGGGCTGATGAACACTGAAGCTTTCTTT. Translated: CASSPQTGLMNTEAFF.